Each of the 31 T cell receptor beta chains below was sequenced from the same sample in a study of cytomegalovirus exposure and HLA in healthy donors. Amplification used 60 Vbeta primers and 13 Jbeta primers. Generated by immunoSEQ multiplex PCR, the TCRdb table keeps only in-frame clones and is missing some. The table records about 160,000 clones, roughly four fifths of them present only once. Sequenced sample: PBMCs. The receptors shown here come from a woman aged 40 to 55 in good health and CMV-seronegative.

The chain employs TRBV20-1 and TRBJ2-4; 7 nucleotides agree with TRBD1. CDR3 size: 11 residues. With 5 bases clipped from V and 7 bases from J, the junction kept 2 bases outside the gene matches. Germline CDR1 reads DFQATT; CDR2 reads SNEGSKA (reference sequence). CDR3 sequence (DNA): TGCAGTGCTTCACAGGGGAACATTCAGTACTTC. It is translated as CSASQGNIQYF.

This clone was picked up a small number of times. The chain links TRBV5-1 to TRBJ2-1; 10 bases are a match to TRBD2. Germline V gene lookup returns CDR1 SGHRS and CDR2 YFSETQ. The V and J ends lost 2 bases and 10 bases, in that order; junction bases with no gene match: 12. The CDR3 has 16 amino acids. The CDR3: CASSFGAGGPPQEQFF. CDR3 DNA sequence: TGCGCCAGCAGCTTCGGAGCGGGGGGGCCCCCCCAAGAGCAGTTCTTC.

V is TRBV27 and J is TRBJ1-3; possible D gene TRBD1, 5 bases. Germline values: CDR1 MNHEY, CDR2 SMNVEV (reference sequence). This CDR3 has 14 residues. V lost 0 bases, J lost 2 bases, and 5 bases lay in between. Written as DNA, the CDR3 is TGTGCCAGCAGTTTATCAGGGGCTGGAAACACCATATATTTT. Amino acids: CASSLSGAGNTIYF.

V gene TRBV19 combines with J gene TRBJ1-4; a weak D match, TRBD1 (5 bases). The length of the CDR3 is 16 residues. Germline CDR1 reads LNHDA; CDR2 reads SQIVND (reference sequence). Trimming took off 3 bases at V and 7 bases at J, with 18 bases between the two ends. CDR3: CASSIRSQGGTEKLFF. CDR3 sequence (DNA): TGTGCCAGTAGTATCCGGTCCCAGGGAGGAACTGAAAAACTGTTTTTT.

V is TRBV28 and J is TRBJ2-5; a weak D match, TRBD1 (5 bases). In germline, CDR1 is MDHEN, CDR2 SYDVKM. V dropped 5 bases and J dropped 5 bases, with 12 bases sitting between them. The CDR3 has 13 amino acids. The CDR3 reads CASSLLGRETQYF. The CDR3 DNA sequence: TGTGCCAGCAGTCTGCTGGGGCGGGAGACCCAGTACTTC.

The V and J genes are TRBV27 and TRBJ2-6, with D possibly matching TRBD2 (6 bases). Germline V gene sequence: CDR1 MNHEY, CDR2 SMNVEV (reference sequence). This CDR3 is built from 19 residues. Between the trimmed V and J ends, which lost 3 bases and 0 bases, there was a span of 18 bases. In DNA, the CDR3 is TGTGCCAGCAGTTTGGCCGGACTATGGGGGTCCTCTGGGGCCAACGTCCTGACTTTC. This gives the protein CASSLAGLWGSSGANVLTF.

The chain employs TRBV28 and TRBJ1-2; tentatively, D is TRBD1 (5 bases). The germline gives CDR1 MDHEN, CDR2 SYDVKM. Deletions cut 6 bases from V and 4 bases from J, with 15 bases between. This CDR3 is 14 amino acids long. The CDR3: CASRVRQNRYGYTF. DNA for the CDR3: TGTGCCAGCAGAGTTCGACAGAATCGCTATGGCTACACCTTC.

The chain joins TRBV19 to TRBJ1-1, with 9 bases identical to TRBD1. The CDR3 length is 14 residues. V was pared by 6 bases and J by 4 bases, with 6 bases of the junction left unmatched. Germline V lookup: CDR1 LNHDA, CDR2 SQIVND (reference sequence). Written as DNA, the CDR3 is TGTGCCAGTAGGGGGGACAGGGCGGGCACTGAAGCTTTCTTT. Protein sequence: CASRGDRAGTEAFF.

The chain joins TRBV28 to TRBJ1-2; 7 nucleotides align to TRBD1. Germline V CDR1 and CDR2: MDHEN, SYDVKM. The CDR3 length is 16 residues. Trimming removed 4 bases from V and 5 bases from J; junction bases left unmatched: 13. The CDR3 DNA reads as TGTGCCAGCAGTTCAGCGACAGGGCCCAGGAGGTATGGCTACACCTTC. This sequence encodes CASSSATGPRRYGYTF.

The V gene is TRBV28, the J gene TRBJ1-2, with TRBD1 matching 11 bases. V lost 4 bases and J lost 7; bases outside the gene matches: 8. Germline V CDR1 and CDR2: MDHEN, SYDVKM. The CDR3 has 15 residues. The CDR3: CASSSWPGQGGGYTF. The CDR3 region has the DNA TGTGCCAGCAGTTCCTGGCCGGGACAGGGGGGTGGCTACACCTTC.

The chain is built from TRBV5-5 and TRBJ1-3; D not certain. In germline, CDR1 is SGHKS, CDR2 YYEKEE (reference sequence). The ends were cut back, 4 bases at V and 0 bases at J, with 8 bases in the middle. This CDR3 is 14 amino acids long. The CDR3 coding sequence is TGTGCCAGCAGCCTTGACTACTCTGGAAACACCATATATTTT. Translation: CASSLDYSGNTIYF.

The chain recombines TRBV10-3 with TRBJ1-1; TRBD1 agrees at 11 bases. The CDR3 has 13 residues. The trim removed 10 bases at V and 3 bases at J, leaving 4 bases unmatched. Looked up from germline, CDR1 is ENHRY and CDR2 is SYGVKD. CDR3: CATGQGADTEAFF. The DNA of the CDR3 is TGTGCCACCGGACAGGGGGCTGACACTGAAGCTTTCTTT.

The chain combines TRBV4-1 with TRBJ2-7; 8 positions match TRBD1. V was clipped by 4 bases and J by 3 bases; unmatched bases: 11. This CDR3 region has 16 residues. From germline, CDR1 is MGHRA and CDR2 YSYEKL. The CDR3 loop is CASSRPGQGLFYEQYF. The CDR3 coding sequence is TGCGCCAGCAGCCGACCAGGACAGGGCCTTTTCTACGAGCAGTACTTC.

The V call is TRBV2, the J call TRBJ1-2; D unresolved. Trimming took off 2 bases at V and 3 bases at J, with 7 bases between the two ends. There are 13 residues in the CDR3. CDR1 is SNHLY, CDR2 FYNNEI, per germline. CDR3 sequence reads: CASSELRDYGYTF. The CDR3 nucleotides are TGTGCCAGCAGTGAATTACGGGACTATGGCTACACCTTC.

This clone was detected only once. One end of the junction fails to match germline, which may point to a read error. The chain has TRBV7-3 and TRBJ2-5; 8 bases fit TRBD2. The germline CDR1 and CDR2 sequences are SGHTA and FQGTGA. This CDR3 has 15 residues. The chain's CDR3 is CASSLTSGPQETQYF. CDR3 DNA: TGTGCCAGCAGCCTAACTAGCGGACCTCAAGAGACCCAGTACTTC.

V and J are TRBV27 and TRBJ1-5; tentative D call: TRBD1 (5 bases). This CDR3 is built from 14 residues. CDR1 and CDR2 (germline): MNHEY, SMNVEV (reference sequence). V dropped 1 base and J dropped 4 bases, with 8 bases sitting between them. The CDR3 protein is CASSLFGGNQPQHF. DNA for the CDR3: TGTGCCAGCAGTTTATTTGGGGGGAATCAGCCCCAGCATTTT.

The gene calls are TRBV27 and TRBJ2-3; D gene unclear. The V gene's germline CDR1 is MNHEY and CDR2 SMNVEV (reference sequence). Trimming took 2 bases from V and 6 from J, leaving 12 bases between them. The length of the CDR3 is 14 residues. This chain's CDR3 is CASSLPGPSDTQYF. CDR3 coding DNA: TGTGCCAGCAGTTTACCCGGTCCGTCCGATACGCAGTATTTT.

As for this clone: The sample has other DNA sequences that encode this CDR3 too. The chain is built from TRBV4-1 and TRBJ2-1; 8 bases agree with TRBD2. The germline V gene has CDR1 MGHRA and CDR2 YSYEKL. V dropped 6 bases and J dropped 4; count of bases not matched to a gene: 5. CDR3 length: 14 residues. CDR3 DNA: TGCGCCAGCAGTTTAGCGGGGCCATACAATGAGCAGTTCTTC. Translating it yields CASSLAGPYNEQFF.

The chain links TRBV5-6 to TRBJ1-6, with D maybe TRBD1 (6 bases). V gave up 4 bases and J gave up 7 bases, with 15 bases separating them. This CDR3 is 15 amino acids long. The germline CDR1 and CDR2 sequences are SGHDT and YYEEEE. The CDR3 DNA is TGTGCCAGCAGCCCATCAGGGAGGGGGAATTCACCCCTCCACTTT. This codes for CASSPSGRGNSPLHF.

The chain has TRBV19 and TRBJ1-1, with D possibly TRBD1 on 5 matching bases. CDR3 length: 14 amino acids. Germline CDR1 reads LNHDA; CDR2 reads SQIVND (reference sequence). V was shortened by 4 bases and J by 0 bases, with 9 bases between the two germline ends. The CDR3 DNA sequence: TGTGCCAGTAGTAGGACAAGAATGAACACTGAAGCTTTCTTT. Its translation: CASSRTRMNTEAFF.

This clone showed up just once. The CDR3 loop is CASSPRQAGEAFF. The CDR3 nucleotides are TGTGCCAGCAGCCCCAGACAGGCCGGTGAAGCTTTCTTT. The V call is TRBV7-3, the J call TRBJ1-1; TRBD1 is a possible D gene (6 bases). The V gene's germline CDR1 is SGHTA and CDR2 FQGTGA. Trimming removed 5 bases from V and 7 bases from J, with 14 bases in between. This CDR3 has 13 residues.

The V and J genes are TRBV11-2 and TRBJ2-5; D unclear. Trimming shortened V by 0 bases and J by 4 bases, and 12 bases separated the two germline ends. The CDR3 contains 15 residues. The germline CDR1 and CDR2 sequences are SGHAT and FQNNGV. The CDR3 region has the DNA TGTGCCAGCAGCTTAGATCTGACCTACAGAGAGACCCAGTACTTC. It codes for CASSLDLTYRETQYF.

The CDR3 nucleotides read TGTGCCAGCAGCTTACCGGACTACCAAGAGACCCAGTACTTC. This encodes CASSLPDYQETQYF. V is TRBV14 and J is TRBJ2-5; D is perhaps TRBD2 (5 bases). V was cut by 5 bases and J by 0 bases, with 10 bases left in between. The CDR3 totals 14 residues. Germline CDR1 and CDR2: SGHDN and FVKESK. Using reference TRBV14 and TRBJ2-5 for the parts outside the CDR3, the full variable domain is EAGVTQFPSHSVIEKGQTVTLRCDPISGHDNLYWYRRVMGKEIKFLLHFVKESKQDESGMPNNRFLAERTGGTYSTLKVQPAELEDSGVYFCASSLPDYQETQYFGPGTRLLVL.

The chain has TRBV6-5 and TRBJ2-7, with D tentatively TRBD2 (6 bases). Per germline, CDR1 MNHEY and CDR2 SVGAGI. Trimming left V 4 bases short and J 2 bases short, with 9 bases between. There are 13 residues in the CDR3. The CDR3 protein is CASSSGGTYEQYF. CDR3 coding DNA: TGTGCCAGCAGTTCCGGAGGGACCTACGAGCAGTACTTC.

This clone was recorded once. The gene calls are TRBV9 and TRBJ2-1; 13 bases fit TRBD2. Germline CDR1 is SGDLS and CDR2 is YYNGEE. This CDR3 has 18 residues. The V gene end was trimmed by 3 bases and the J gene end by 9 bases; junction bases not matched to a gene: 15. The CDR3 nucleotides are TGTGCCAGCAGCGCAAGGACTAGCGGGGGTCCACTGGATGGTGAGCAGTTCTTC. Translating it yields CASSARTSGGPLDGEQFF.

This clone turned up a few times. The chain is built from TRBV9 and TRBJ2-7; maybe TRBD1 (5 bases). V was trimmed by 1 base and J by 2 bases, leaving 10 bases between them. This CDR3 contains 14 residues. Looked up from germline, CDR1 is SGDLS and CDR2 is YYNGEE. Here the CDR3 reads CASSVQGVPYEQYF. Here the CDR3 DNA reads TGTGCCAGCAGCGTACAGGGCGTACCCTACGAGCAGTACTTC.

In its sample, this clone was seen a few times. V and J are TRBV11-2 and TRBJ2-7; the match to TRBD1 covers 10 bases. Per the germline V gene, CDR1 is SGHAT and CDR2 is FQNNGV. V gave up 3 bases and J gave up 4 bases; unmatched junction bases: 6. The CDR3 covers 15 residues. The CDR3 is CASSFGTGEGYEQYF. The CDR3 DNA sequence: TGTGCCAGCAGCTTCGGGACAGGGGAAGGGTACGAGCAGTACTTC. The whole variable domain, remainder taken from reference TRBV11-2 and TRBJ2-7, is EAGVAQSPRYKIIEKRQSVAFWCNPISGHATLYWYQQILGQGPKLLIQFQNNGVVDDSQLPKDRFSAERLKGVDSTLKIQPAKLEDSAVYLCASSFGTGEGYEQYFGPGTRLTVT.

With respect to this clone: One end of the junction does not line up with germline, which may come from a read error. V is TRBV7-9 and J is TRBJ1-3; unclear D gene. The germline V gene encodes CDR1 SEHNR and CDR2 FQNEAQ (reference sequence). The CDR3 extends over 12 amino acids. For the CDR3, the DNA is TGTTCCAGCAGCCTCTCTGGAAACACCATATATTTT. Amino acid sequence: CSSSLSGNTIYF.

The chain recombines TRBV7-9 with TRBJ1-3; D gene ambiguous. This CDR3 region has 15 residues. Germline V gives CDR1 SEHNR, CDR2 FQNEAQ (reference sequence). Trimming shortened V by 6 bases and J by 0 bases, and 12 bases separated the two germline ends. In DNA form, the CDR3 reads TGTGCCAGCAGTTACTCCTGGAGCTCTGGAAACACCATATATTTT. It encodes CASSYSWSSGNTIYF.

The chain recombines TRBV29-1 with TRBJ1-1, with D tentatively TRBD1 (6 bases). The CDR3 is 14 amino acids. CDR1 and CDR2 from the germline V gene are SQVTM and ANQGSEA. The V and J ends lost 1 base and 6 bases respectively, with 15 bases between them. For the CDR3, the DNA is TGCAGCGTTGAAGCACAGGGCGAATACTCTGAAGCTTTCTTT. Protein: CSVEAQGEYSEAFF.

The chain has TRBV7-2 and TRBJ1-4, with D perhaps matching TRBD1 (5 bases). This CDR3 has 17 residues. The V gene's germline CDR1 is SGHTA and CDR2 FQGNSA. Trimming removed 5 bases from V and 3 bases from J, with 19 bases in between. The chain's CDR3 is CASSPGLFRGANEKLFF. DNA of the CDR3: TGTGCCAGCAGCCCCGGTCTCTTCCGGGGGGCTAATGAAAAACTGTTTTTT.